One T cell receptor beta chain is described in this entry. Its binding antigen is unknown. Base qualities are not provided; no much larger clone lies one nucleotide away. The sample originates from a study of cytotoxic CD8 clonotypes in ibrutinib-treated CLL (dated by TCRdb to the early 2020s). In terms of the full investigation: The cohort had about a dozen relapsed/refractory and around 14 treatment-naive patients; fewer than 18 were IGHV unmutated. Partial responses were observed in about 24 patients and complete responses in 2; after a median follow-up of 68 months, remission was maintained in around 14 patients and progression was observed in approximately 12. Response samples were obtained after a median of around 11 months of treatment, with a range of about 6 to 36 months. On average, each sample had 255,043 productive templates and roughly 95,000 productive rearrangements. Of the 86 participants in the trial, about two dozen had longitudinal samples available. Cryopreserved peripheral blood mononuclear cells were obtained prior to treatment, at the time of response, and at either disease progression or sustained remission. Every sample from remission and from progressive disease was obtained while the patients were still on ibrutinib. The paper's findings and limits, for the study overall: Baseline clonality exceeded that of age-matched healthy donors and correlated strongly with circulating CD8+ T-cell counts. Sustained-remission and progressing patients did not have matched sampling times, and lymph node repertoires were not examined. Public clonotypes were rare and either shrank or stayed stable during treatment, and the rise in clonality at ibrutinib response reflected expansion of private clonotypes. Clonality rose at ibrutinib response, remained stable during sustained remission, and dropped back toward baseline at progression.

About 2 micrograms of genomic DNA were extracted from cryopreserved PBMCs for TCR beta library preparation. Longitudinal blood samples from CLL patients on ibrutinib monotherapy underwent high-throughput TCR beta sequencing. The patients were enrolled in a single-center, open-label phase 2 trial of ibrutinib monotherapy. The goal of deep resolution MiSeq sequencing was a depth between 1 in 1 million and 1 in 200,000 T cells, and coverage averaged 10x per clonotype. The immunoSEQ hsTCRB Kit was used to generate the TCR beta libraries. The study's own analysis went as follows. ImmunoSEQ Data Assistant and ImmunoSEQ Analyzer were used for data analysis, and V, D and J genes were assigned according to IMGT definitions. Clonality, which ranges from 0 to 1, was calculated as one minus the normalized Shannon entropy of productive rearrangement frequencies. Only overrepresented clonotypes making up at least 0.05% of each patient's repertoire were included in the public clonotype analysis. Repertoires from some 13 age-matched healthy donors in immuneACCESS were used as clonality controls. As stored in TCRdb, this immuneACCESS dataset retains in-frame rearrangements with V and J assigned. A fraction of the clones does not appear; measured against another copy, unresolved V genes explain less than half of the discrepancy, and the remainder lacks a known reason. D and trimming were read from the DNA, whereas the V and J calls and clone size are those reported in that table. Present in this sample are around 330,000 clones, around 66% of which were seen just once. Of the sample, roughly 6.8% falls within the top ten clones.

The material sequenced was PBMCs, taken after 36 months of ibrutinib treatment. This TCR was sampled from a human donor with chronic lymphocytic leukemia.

CDR3 region: CASSYSLAGVYNEQFF. DNA sequence: TGTGCCAGCAGTTACTCGCTAGCGGGAGTTTATAATGAGCAGTTCTTC. The chain links TRBV6-5 with TRBJ2-1; 10 central bases correspond to TRBD2. Looking up the germline V gene yields CDR1 MNHEY and CDR2 SVGAGI. The cysteine opens and the phenylalanine closes a CDR3 of 16 amino acids. This entry keeps only the CDR3 DNA: 48 bases, framed from base 1. The junction shows trimming of 0 bases on V and 7 bases on J, and the gene matches do not reach 6 bases of it.